These T cell receptor beta chains were read from a single sample in a study of chemoradiotherapy in HPV16-positive cancers. This table comes from immunoSEQ multiplex PCR, and its TCRdb copy is limited to in-frame clones, with some not included. Among fewer than 2,500 clones, roughly 87% were seen once, and the ten largest hold 6%. The input for sequencing was tumor tissue, taken from a patient who underwent chemoradiotherapy. The receptor source for this set is a human donor with HPV-associated anogenital cancer. CDR3s leave out the opening cysteine and the closing phenylalanine or tryptophan. The order of the fields is V gene, J gene, D gene, CDR3 protein. D genes are given only for firm matches.

V gene: TRBV7-9; J gene: TRBJ2-1; D gene: .; CDR3 protein: AIPGRSSYNEQF
V gene: TRBV10-3; J gene: TRBJ2-1; D gene: .; CDR3 protein: AISDSRTRPDNEQF
V gene: TRBV5-6; J gene: TRBJ1-2; D gene: .; CDR3 protein: ASSFWEGNYGYT
V gene: TRBV5-1; J gene: TRBJ1-6; D gene: .; CDR3 protein: ASSLGWGSNSPLH
V gene: TRBV29-1; J gene: TRBJ1-1; D gene: TRBD1; CDR3 protein: SVRQGASATEAF
V gene: TRBV6-1; J gene: TRBJ1-2; D gene: .; CDR3 protein: ASSEMNSLFNYGYT
V gene: TRBV27; J gene: TRBJ2-1; D gene: TRBD1; CDR3 protein: ASGPGTGGINEQF
V gene: TRBV4-3; J gene: TRBJ1-5; D gene: .; CDR3 protein: ASSQEISGEYSNQPQH
V gene: TRBV6-1; J gene: TRBJ2-3; D gene: .; CDR3 protein: ASSVGWPQY
V gene: TRBV2; J gene: TRBJ2-1; D gene: TRBD2; CDR3 protein: ASTPGVVAGGPSSYNEQF
V gene: TRBV6-1; J gene: TRBJ1-3; D gene: .; CDR3 protein: ASTERGQPNSGNTIY
V gene: TRBV18; J gene: TRBJ1-5; D gene: .; CDR3 protein: ASSPAARGGSNQPQH
V gene: TRBV6-6; J gene: TRBJ2-3; D gene: TRBD2; CDR3 protein: ASSYTGGATDTQY
V gene: TRBV2; J gene: TRBJ1-1; D gene: .; CDR3 protein: ASRWDGNTEAF
V gene: TRBV6-5; J gene: TRBJ2-3; D gene: .; CDR3 protein: ASSYSGAPTDTQY
V gene: TRBV7-2; J gene: TRBJ1-2; D gene: .; CDR3 protein: ASSLVRRTADGYT
V gene: TRBV11-2; J gene: TRBJ1-2; D gene: .; CDR3 protein: ASSYSMQGGDGYT
V gene: TRBV4-2; J gene: TRBJ1-1; D gene: .; CDR3 protein: ASQERNTEAF
V gene: TRBV28; J gene: TRBJ2-7; D gene: .; CDR3 protein: ASTVIGTGKYEQY
V gene: TRBV7-2; J gene: TRBJ2-5; D gene: TRBD1; CDR3 protein: ASSLTGFPQETQY
V gene: TRBV30; J gene: TRBJ1-1; D gene: .; CDR3 protein: AWSGTLNTEAF
V gene: TRBV28; J gene: TRBJ1-1; D gene: .; CDR3 protein: ASSFTNTEAF
V gene: TRBV28; J gene: TRBJ2-7; D gene: .; CDR3 protein: ASSLSREYEQY
V gene: TRBV4-2; J gene: TRBJ2-3; D gene: .; CDR3 protein: ASSQGSGSLNTQY
V gene: TRBV15; J gene: TRBJ2-7; D gene: TRBD2; CDR3 protein: ATSRDSGLASYEQY
V gene: TRBV28; J gene: TRBJ1-2; D gene: .; CDR3 protein: ASSSPVGGARSGYT
V gene: TRBV27; J gene: TRBJ2-2; D gene: TRBD2; CDR3 protein: ASSFGTSGGNTGELF
V gene: TRBV30; J gene: TRBJ1-1; D gene: .; CDR3 protein: AWSKHTKGTEAF
V gene: TRBV15; J gene: TRBJ1-2; D gene: .; CDR3 protein: ATSNPRTDNYGYT
V gene: TRBV5-4; J gene: TRBJ1-6; D gene: TRBD1; CDR3 protein: ASSWAGQGNSPLH
V gene: TRBV30; J gene: TRBJ1-2; D gene: .; CDR3 protein: AWDGRDVHGYT
V gene: TRBV28; J gene: TRBJ2-7; D gene: .; CDR3 protein: ASSIIYEQY
V gene: TRBV2; J gene: TRBJ1-2; D gene: TRBD1; CDR3 protein: AIPRDRGGYGYT
V gene: TRBV4-3; J gene: TRBJ2-1; D gene: .; CDR3 protein: ASSQEASAGSSYNEQF
V gene: TRBV6-6; J gene: TRBJ1-6; D gene: .; CDR3 protein: ASSRQNSNSPLH
V gene: TRBV19; J gene: TRBJ2-7; D gene: TRBD1; CDR3 protein: ASSIVDRDEQY
V gene: TRBV5-1; J gene: TRBJ1-3; D gene: TRBD1; CDR3 protein: ASSGAPGQGRIHSGNTIY
V gene: TRBV7-2; J gene: TRBJ2-5; D gene: .; CDR3 protein: ASSLAGRGETQY
V gene: TRBV5-5; J gene: TRBJ2-7; D gene: .; CDR3 protein: ASTQAGTISYEQY
V gene: TRBV5-1; J gene: TRBJ1-6; D gene: .; CDR3 protein: ASSFGRDNSPLH
V gene: TRBV28; J gene: TRBJ2-2; D gene: .; CDR3 protein: ASSLDMGNTGELF
V gene: TRBV19; J gene: TRBJ2-7; D gene: .; CDR3 protein: ASSNGEQY
V gene: TRBV6-1; J gene: TRBJ2-7; D gene: TRBD1; CDR3 protein: ASSGGTGPYEQY
V gene: TRBV7-2; J gene: TRBJ2-7; D gene: .; CDR3 protein: ASSLTRNYEQY
V gene: TRBV9; J gene: TRBJ1-1; D gene: .; CDR3 protein: ASSVGIGGGAEAF
V gene: TRBV9; J gene: TRBJ2-7; D gene: .; CDR3 protein: ASSVDGGARPFYEQY
V gene: TRBV2; J gene: TRBJ1-2; D gene: TRBD1; CDR3 protein: ASRGQGDYGYT
V gene: TRBV7-9; J gene: TRBJ1-1; D gene: .; CDR3 protein: ASSSTRFENTEAF
V gene: TRBV15; J gene: TRBJ2-2; D gene: TRBD2; CDR3 protein: ATSRGTGGSTGELF
V gene: TRBV19; J gene: TRBJ2-7; D gene: .; CDR3 protein: ASTPSGGASYEQY
V gene: TRBV28; J gene: TRBJ2-5; D gene: TRBD2; CDR3 protein: ASSPLEGLAGGETQY
V gene: TRBV5-1; J gene: TRBJ2-6; D gene: .; CDR3 protein: ASSWTGTAHWTSSGANVLT
V gene: TRBV4-3; J gene: TRBJ1-5; D gene: TRBD1; CDR3 protein: ASSQDGRGGSNQPQH